These 14 T cell receptor beta chains were all obtained from the same sample, sequenced in a study of T cell repertoires in cytomegalovirus infection. TCRdb fed the reads into MiXCR, producing one record per CDR3 protein. The profile covers over 100,000 distinct CDR3 sequences, with approximately 28% appearing a single time and about 81% taken by the ten largest. No antigen is known for these receptors. Sequencing used CD8+ T cells from cultured PBMCs, obtained from culture after CMV antigen stimulation. The receptors derive from a human donor in good health (CMV status not recorded). Some clones in this sample may be carry-over from other donors' samples.

J is TRBJ2-5 and V is TRBV7-8; D might be TRBD1 (5 bases). CDR1 and CDR2 from the germline V gene are SGHVS and FQNEAQ. V dropped 3 bases and J dropped 0 bases, with 8 bases sitting between them. The CDR3 has 14 amino acids. The CDR3 DNA follows: TGTGCCAGCAGCTTGACAGAATACCAAGAGACCCAGTACTTC. Amino acid sequence: CASSLTEYQETQYF.

The chain is built from TRBV19 and TRBJ2-7, with D possibly being TRBD2 (5 bases). This CDR3 region has 16 residues. The germline gives CDR1 LNHDA, CDR2 SQIVND (reference sequence). The V gene lost 1 base and the J gene lost 0 bases, with 13 bases spanning the gap. CDR3: CASSIAGIASSYEQYF. CDR3 bases: TGTGCCAGTAGTATAGCTGGGATAGCGAGCTCCTACGAGCAGTACTTC.

The chain joins TRBV6-5 to TRBJ2-2, with D unresolved. V was cut by 3 bases and J by 1 base, with 6 bases left in between. Germline CDR1 MNHEY, CDR2 SVGAGI. This CDR3 is 14 amino acids long. Here the CDR3 reads CASSYGLNTGELFF. CDR3 DNA sequence: TGTGCCAGCAGTTATGGATTGAACACCGGGGAGCTGTTTTTT.

This clonotype showed up just a few times. The chain is built from TRBV12-5 and TRBJ1-3; D unresolved. V lost 5 bases and J lost 0, with 17 bases in between. CDR3 length equals 17 residues. Germline V CDR1 and CDR2: LGHNT, FRNRAP. CDR3 DNA: TGTGCTAGTGGTCCCCAAGGAGGGAGGGACTCTGGAAACACCATATATTTT. Amino acid sequence: CASGPQGGRDSGNTIYF.

This clonotype was counted at least ten times. This rearrangement joins TRBV12-3 or TRBV12-4 to TRBJ2-2; no reliable D call. Deletions cut 4 bases from V and 1 base from J, with 13 bases between. This CDR3 is built from 16 residues. CDR3 region: CASSSETERNTGELFF. The CDR3 DNA sequence: TGTGCCAGCAGTTCTGAGACCGAGAGGAACACCGGGGAGCTGTTTTTT.

This clonotype has only a few counts. The chain couples TRBV6-5 to TRBJ2-5; a possible D gene is TRBD1 (6 bases). Germline V gene sequence: CDR1 MNHEY, CDR2 SVGAGI. Trimming cost V 7 bases and J 5 bases, with 17 bases left between them. CDR3 length equals 14 residues. CDR3 sequence reads: CASTPFRTVETQYF. For the CDR3, the DNA is TGTGCCAGCACCCCATTCCGGACAGTGGAGACCCAGTACTTC.

Only a few counts were recorded for this clonotype. The rearrangement links TRBV6-5 to TRBJ1-1, with D hard to call. This CDR3 has 13 residues. Germline loops: CDR1 MNHEY, CDR2 SVGAGI. The V and J ends lost 2 bases and 0 bases respectively, with 4 bases between them. The CDR3 loop is CASSYVLNTEAFF. In DNA form, the CDR3 reads TGTGCCAGCAGTTACGTTCTGAACACTGAAGCTTTCTTT.

In this sample, this clonotype turned up a few times. The rearrangement links TRBV27 to TRBJ2-1; 7 nucleotides agree with TRBD2. Germline-derived CDR1 and CDR2 are MNHEY and SMNVEV (reference sequence). The CDR3 is made up of 17 amino acids. Trimming removed 6 bases from V and 0 bases from J; junction bases left unmatched: 11. The DNA of the CDR3 is TGTGCCAGCAGCACAGCCCGGGGGGATAGCTCCTACAATGAGCAGTTCTTC. Translating it yields CASSTARGDSSYNEQFF.

In its sample, this clonotype was seen many times. The chain joins TRBV10-3 to TRBJ2-7, with D maybe TRBD1 (6 bases). The CDR3 extends over 11 amino acids. Germline V gene data show CDR1 as ENHRY and CDR2 as SYGVKD. Deletions cut 8 bases from V and 6 bases from J, with 11 bases between. The CDR3 protein is CAIAAGAEQYF. Written as DNA, the CDR3 is TGTGCCATCGCAGCAGGGGCCGAGCAGTACTTC.

This chain connects TRBV6-1 to TRBJ2-2; D is undetermined. The V gene lost 6 bases and the J gene lost 2 bases, with 10 bases spanning the gap. The CDR3 extends over 14 amino acids. Germline CDR1 MNHNS, CDR2 SASEGT. The CDR3 spells CASSLGSNTGELFF. The DNA of the CDR3 is TGTGCCAGCAGCCTCGGCAGTAACACCGGGGAGCTGTTTTTT.

This sequence joins TRBV7-4 and TRBJ1-4; D perhaps matches TRBD1 (5 bases). CDR1 and CDR2 from the germline V gene are SGHVT and SQSDAQ. V shed 4 bases and J shed 4 bases, with 10 bases lying between them. This CDR3 is built from 14 residues. CDR3 amino acids: CASSSDRDNEKLFF. Here the CDR3 DNA reads TGTGCCAGCAGCTCCGACAGAGATAATGAAAAACTGTTTTTT. Full variable domain (rest looked up from reference TRBV7-4 and TRBJ1-4): GAGVSQSPRYKVAKRGRDVALRCDSISGHVTLYWYRQTLGQGSEVLTYSQSDAQRDKSGRPSGRFSAERPERSVSTLKIQRTEQGDSAVYLCASSSDRDNEKLFFGSGTQLSVL.

This chain links TRBV2 with TRBJ1-3; tentatively, D is TRBD1 (5 bases). The CDR3 length is 15 residues. Per the germline V gene, CDR1 is SNHLY and CDR2 is FYNNEI. The germline V and J ends were trimmed by 6 bases and 4 bases, with 16 bases remaining between them. The CDR3 loop is CASREPGTGGNTIYF. The CDR3 nucleotides read TGTGCCAGCAGGGAGCCAGGGACCGGCGGAAACACCATATATTTT.

Only one count was recorded for this clonotype. The chain has TRBV3-1 and TRBJ1-1; no clear D. Per the germline V gene, CDR1 is LGHDT and CDR2 is YNNKEL (reference sequence). The CDR3 contains 14 residues. V lost 3 bases and J 1 base, leaving 9 bases between the germline ends. The chain's CDR3 is CASSQVSENTEAFF. In DNA form, the CDR3 reads TGTGCCAGCAGCCAGGTATCGGAGAACACTGAAGCTTTCTTT.

This clonotype has at least ten counts. The CDR3 DNA is TGTGCCAGCAGACAGGGGACTGAAGCTTTCTTT. Protein product: CASRQGTEAFF. V usage is TRBV12-3 or TRBV12-4 and J usage is TRBJ1-1; TRBD1 matches at 7 bases. Losses at the gene ends were 6 bases for V and 5 bases for J; bases not matched to a gene: 0. There are 11 residues in the CDR3.